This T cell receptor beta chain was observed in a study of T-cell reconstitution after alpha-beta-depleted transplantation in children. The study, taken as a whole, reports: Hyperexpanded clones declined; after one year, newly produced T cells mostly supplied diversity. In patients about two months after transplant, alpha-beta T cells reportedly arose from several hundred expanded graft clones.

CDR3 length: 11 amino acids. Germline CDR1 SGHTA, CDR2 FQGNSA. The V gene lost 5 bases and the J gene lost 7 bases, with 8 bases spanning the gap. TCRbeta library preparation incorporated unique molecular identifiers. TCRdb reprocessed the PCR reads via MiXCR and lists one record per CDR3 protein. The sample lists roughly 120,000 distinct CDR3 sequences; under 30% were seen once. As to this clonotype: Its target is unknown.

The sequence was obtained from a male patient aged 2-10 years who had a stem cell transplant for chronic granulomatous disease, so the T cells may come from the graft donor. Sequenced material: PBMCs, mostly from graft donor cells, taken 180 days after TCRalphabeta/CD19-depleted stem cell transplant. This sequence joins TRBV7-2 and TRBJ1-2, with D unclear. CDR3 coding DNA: TGTGCCAGCAGCCAGAGTAGTGGCTACACCTTC. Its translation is CASSQSSGYTF.